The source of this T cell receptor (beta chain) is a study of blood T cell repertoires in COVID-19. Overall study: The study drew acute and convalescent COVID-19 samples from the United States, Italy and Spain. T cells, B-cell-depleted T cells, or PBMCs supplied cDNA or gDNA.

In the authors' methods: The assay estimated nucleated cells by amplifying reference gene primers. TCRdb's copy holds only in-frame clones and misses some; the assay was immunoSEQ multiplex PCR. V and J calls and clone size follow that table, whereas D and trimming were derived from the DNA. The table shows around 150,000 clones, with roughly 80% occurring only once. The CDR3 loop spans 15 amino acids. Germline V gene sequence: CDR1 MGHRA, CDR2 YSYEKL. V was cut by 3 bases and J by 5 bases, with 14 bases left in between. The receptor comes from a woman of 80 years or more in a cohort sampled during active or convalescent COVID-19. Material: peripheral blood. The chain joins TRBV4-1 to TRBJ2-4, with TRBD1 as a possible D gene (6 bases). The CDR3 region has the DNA TGCGCCAGCAGCCAGATACAGGGTAGGCAAAACATTCAGTACTTC. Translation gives CASSQIQGRQNIQYF.